A single sample is the source of the 8 T cell receptor beta chains below, sequenced in a study of blood T cells in healthy people across ages. A second about 7 to 12 cycle PCR used barcoded and J-beta primers. TCRdb recomputed calls from the 5' RACE reads with MiXCR, one row per CDR3 protein. The sample comprises about 640,000 distinct CDR3 sequences, less than 35% of which are singletons, and around 14% rests with the top ten. The source material was blood. These receptors were obtained from a woman older than 75 in good health.

This clonotype has at least ten counts. This chain connects TRBV14 to TRBJ1-2; no clear D. The germline gives CDR1 SGHDN, CDR2 FVKESK. The V gene lost 3 bases and the J gene lost 5 bases, with 10 bases spanning the gap. This CDR3 comprises 13 residues. The CDR3 reads CASSHDYQYGYTF. The CDR3 DNA reads as TGTGCCAGCAGCCACGACTATCAGTATGGCTACACCTTC.

This chain's CDR3 is CASSWTGVDTQYF. The CDR3, as DNA: TGTGCCAGCAGCTGGACAGGGGTAGATACGCAGTATTTT. The chain uses TRBV27 and TRBJ2-3; 9 bases map to TRBD1. V shed 6 bases, J shed 5 bases, and the junction held 3 bases outside the gene matches. CDR3 length: 13 amino acids. Germline assignment: CDR1 MNHEY and CDR2 SMNVEV (reference sequence).

This clonotype was counted ten times or more. The chain recombines TRBV7-8 with TRBJ2-5, with a tentative D call TRBD1 (5 bases). Germline CDR1 is SGHVS and CDR2 is FQNEAQ. V lost 1 base and J 5 bases, leaving 14 bases between the germline ends. This CDR3 has 15 residues. The CDR3, as DNA: TGTGCCAGCAGCTTAGTGGGCAGGGAAAGGGAGACCCAGTACTTC. Protein sequence: CASSLVGRERETQYF. The variable domain in full, with the rest retrieved from reference TRBV7-8 and TRBJ2-5, is GAGVSQSPRYKVAKRGQDVALRCDPISGHVSLFWYQQALGQGPEFLTYFQNEAQLDKSGLPSDRFFAERPEGSVSTLKIQRTQQEDSAVYLCASSLVGRERETQYFGPGTRLLVL.

This clonotype has at least ten counts. The rearrangement uses TRBV7-2 and TRBJ2-1; tentatively, D is TRBD2 (7 bases). This CDR3 comprises 16 residues. Germline lookup yields CDR1 SGHTA and CDR2 FQGNSA. The germline V and J ends were trimmed by 4 bases and 7 bases, with 20 bases remaining between them. The DNA for the CDR3 is TGTGCCAGCAGCTCGAGGGGGGGTGGAGGGTGGAATGAGCAGTTCTTC. This gives the protein CASSSRGGGGWNEQFF. Full variable domain (rest looked up from reference TRBV7-2 and TRBJ2-1): GAGVSQSPSNKVTEKGKDVELRCDPISGHTALYWYRQSLGQGLEFLIYFQGNSAPDKSGLPSDRFSAERTGGSVSTLTIQRTQQEDSAVYLCASSSRGGGGWNEQFFGPGTRLTVL.

Of note for this clonotype: A much larger clone lies one base from this, so it may be a read error. The V and J genes are TRBV5-1 and TRBJ1-1; a weak D match, TRBD1 (5 bases). The CDR3 sequence is 13 residues long. Germline V gene lookup returns CDR1 SGHRS and CDR2 YFSETQ. CDR3 sequence reads: CASGFTRDREAFF. CDR3 coding DNA: TGCGCCAGCGGCTTTACGCGGGACCGTGAAGCTTTCTTT.

This clonotype was seen a few times. This chain joins TRBV30 and TRBJ1-1; possible D gene TRBD1, 6 bases. V was cut by 0 bases and J by 4 bases, with 15 bases left in between. The germline gives CDR1 GTSNPN, CDR2 SVGIG (reference sequence). CDR3 length equals 15 residues. CDR3 region: CAWSVKAGVSTEAFF. The CDR3 DNA reads TGTGCCTGGAGTGTTAAGGCAGGGGTAAGCACTGAAGCTTTCTTT.

This clonotype was seen once. One base away lies a much larger clone, so this may be a sequencing read error. The chain uses TRBV30 and TRBJ1-2; D is ambiguous. The CDR3 extends over 15 amino acids. V was cut by 4 bases and J by 10 bases, with 25 bases left in between. Germline assignment: CDR1 GTSNPN and CDR2 SVGIG (reference sequence). CDR3 bases: TGTGCCTGGACCGCGGCCGTCGCGGGTTGGGGTGACTACACCTTC. It translates to CAWTAAVAGWGDYTF.

This clonotype was seen ten or more times. CDR3 residues: CSASMLAGNEQYF. In DNA, the CDR3 is TGCAGTGCTAGTATGCTAGCGGGGAACGAGCAGTACTTC. The chain links TRBV20-1 to TRBJ2-7, with TRBD2 identical over 9 bases. The J segment lost 5 bases and the V segment lost 3 bases, leaving 5 bases of the junction unmatched. The V gene's germline CDR1 is DFQATT and CDR2 SNEGSKA (reference sequence). The CDR3 covers 13 residues.